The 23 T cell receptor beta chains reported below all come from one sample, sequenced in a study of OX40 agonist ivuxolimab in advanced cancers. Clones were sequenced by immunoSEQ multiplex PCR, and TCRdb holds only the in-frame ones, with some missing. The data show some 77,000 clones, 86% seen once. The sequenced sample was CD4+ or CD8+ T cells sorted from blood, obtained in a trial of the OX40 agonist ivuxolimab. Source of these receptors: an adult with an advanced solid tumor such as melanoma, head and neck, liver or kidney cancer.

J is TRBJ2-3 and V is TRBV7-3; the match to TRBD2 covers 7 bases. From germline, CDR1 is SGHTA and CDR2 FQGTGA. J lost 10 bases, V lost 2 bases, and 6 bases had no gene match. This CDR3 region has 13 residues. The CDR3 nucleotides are TGTGCCAGCAGCTTAGGGGGAGGGCTGGCGCAGTATTTT. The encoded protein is CASSLGGGLAQYF.

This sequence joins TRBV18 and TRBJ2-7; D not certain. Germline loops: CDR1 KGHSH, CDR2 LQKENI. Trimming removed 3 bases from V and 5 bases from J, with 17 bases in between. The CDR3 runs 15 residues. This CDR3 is CASSPISRSGDEQYF. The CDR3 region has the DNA TGTGCCAGCTCACCGATATCGAGATCGGGCGACGAGCAGTACTTC.

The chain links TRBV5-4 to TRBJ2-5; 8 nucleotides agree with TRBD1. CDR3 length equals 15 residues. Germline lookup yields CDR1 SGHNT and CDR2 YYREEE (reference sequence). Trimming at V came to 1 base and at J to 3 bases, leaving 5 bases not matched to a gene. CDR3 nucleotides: TGTGCCAGCAGCTTGTTTAACAGGGGGAAAGAGACCCAGTACTTC. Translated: CASSLFNRGKETQYF.

The CDR3 sequence: CASSFYSAEQYF. CDR3 in DNA: TGTGCCAGCAGCTTCTACTCGGCCGAGCAGTACTTC. V usage is TRBV11-1 and J usage is TRBJ2-7, with D unresolved. CDR3 length: 12 residues. The V end lost 3 bases, the J end lost 6 bases, and 9 bases lay between the germline ends. Germline CDR1 reads SGHAT; CDR2 reads FQDESV (reference sequence).

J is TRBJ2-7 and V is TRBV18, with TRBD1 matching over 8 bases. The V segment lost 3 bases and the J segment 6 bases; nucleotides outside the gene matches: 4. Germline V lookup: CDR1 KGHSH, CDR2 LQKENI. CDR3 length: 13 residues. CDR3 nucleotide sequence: TGTGCCAGCTCACCGGACAGGGCAGGCGAGCAGTACTTC. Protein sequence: CASSPDRAGEQYF.

The CDR3 coding sequence is TGTGCCAGCATGAGGCTAGGGGAGACCCAGTACTTC. Protein: CASMRLGETQYF. J is TRBJ2-5 and V is TRBV7-2, with unresolved D. Looked up from germline, CDR1 is SGHTA and CDR2 is FQGNSA. The length of the CDR3 is 12 residues. V was cut by 7 bases and J by 5 bases, with 11 bases left in between.

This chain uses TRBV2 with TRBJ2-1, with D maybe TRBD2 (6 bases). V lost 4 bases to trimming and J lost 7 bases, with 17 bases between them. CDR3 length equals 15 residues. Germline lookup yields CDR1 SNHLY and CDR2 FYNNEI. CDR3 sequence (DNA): TGTGCCAGCAGTGTTTTGCGGGACGTGGGGAATGAGCAGTTCTTC. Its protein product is CASSVLRDVGNEQFF.

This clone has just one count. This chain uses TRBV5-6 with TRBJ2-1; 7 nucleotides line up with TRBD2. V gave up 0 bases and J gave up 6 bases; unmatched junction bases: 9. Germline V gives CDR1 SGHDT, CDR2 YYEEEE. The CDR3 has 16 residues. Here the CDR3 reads CASSLVGGSFGNEQFF. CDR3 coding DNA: TGTGCCAGCAGCTTGGTGGGCGGGAGCTTTGGCAATGAGCAGTTCTTC.

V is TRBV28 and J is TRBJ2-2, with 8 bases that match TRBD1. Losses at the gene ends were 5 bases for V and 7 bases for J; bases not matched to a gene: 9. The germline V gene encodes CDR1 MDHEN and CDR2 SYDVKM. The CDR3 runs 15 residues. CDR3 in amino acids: CASSGYRGLGGELFF. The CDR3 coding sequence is TGTGCCAGCAGTGGATACAGGGGGTTAGGCGGGGAGCTGTTTTTT.

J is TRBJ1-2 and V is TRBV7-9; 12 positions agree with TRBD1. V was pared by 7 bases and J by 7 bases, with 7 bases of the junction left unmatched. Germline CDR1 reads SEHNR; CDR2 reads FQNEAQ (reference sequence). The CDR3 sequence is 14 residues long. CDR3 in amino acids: CASTSWGQGAGYTF. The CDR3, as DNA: TGTGCCAGCACCTCTTGGGGACAGGGGGCTGGCTACACCTTC.

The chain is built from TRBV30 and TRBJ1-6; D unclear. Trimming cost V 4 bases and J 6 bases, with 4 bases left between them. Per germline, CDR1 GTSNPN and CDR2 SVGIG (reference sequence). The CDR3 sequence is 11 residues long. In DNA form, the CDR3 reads TGTGCCTGGAATGTTAATTCACCCCTCCACTTT. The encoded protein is CAWNVNSPLHF.

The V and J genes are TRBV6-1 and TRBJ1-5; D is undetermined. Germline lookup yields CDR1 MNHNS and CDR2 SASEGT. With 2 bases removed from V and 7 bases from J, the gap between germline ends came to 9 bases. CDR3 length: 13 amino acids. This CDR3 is CASSENAGQPQHF. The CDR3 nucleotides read TGTGCCAGCAGTGAAAATGCGGGCCAGCCCCAGCATTTT.

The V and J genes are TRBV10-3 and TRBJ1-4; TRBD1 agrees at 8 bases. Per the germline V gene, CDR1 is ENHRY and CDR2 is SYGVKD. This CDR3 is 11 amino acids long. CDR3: CATGANEKLFF. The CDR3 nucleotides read TGTGCGACAGGGGCTAATGAAAAACTGTTTTTT.

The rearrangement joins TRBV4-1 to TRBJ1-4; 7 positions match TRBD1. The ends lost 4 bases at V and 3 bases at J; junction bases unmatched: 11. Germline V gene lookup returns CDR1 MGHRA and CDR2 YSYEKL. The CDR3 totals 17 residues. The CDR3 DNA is TGCGCCAGCAGCCCCTTCGCCGAGGGGGCGGCTAATGAAAAACTGTTTTTT. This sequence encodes CASSPFAEGAANEKLFF.

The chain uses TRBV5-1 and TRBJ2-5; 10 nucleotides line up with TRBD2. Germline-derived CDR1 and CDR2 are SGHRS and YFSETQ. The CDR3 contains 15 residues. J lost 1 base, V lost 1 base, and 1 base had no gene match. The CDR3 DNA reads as TGCGCCAGCAGCTTGACTAGCGGGACCCAAGAGACCCAGTACTTC. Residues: CASSLTSGTQETQYF.

This CDR3 is CASTPWQTTYEQYF. The DNA for the CDR3 is TGTGCCAGCACCCCGTGGCAGACCACCTACGAGCAGTACTTC. The chain has TRBV28 and TRBJ2-7; D gene ambiguous. Germline values: CDR1 MDHEN, CDR2 SYDVKM. V lost 7 bases, J lost 2 bases, and 15 bases lay in between. The CDR3 has 14 residues.

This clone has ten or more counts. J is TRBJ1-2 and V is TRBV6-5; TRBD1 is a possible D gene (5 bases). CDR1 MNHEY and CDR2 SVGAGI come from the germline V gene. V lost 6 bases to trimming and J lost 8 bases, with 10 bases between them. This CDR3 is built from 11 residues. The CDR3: CASRQGGGYTF. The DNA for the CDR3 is TGTGCCAGCAGGCAGGGTGGCGGCTACACCTTC.

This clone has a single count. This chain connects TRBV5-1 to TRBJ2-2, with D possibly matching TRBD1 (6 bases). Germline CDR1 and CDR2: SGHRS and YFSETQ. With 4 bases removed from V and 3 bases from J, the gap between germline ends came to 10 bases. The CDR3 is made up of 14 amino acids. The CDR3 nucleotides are TGCGCCAGCAGCCCGGGACACGACACCGGGGAGCTGTTTTTT. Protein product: CASSPGHDTGELFF.

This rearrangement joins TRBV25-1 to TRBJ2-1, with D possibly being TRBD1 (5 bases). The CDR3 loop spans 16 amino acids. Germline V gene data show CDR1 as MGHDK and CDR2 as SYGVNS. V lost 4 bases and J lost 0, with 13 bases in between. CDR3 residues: CASSGYRTLSYNEQFF. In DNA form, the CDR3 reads TGTGCCAGCAGTGGTTATCGGACACTCTCCTACAATGAGCAGTTCTTC. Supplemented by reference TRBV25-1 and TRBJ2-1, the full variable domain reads EADIYQTPRYLVIGTGKKITLECSQTMGHDKMYWYQQDPGMELHLIHYSYGVNSTEKGDLSSESTVSRIRTEHFPLTLESARPSHTSQYLCASSGYRTLSYNEQFFGPGTRLTVL.

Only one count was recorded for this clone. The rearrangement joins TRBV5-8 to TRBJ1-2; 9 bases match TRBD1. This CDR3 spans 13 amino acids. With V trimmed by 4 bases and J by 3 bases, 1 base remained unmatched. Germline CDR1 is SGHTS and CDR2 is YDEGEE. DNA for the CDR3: TGTGCCAGCAGCCGGGACAGGGACTATGGCTACACCTTC. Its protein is CASSRDRDYGYTF.

CDR3 region: CASSIGGRNEKLFF. The CDR3 bases are TGTGCCAGTAGTATTGGGGGACGGAATGAAAAACTGTTTTTT. The rearrangement links TRBV19 to TRBJ1-4, with a tentative D call TRBD1 (5 bases). This CDR3 region has 14 residues. The germline V gene encodes CDR1 LNHDA and CDR2 SQIVND (reference sequence). Trimming cost V 3 bases and J 5 bases, with 10 bases left between them.

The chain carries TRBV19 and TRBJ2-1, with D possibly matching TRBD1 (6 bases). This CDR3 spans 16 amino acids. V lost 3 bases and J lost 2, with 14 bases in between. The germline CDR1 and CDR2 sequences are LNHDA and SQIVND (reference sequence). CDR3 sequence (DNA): TGTGCCAGTAGTATCGATTCAGGGGAGACCTACAATGAGCAGTTCTTC. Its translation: CASSIDSGETYNEQFF.

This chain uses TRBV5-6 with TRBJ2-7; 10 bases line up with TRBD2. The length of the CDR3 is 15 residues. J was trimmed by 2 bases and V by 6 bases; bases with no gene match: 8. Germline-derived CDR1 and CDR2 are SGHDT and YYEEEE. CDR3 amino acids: CASTPRTSGAYEQYF. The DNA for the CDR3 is TGTGCCAGCACCCCTAGGACTAGCGGAGCCTACGAGCAGTACTTC.